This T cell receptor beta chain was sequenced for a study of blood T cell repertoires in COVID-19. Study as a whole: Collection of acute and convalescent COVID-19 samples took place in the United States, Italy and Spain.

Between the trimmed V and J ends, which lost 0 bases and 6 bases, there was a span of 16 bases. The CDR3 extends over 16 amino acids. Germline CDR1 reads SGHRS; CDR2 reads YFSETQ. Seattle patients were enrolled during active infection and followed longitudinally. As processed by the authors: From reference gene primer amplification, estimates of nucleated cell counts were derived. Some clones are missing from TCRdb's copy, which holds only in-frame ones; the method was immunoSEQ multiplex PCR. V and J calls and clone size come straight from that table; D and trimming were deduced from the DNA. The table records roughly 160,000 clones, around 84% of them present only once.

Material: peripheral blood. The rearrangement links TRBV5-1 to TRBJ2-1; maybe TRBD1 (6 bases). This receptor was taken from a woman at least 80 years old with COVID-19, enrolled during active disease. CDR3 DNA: TGCGCCAGCAGCTTGGAAGGGGCAGGGGCGCCCAATGAGCAGTTCTTC. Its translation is CASSLEGAGAPNEQFF.